The rows below give T cell receptor beta chains drawn from one sample of a study of blood T cell repertoires in COVID-19. TCRdb keeps only in-frame clones here, not all; method: immunoSEQ multiplex PCR. In the table there are roughly 220,000 clones, 85% to 90% of which are singletons. The sample taken for sequencing was PBMCs or T cells enriched from blood (not recorded which). The origin of the receptors is a man under 40 who had been exposed to COVID-19. Each CDR3 is given without its conserved first and last residue.

V gene | CDR3 protein
TRBV5-1 | ASSLGQGAWTEAF
TRBV15 | ATSRDGQKYGYT
TRBV12-3/TRBV12-4 | ASSSYHTGELF
TRBV4-1 | ASSELTAGSPLH
TRBV27 | ASSFGTGNSPLH
TRBV5-4 | ASSTGPGGEDTQY
TRBV30 | AGQGLEETQY
TRBV4-1 | ASSQAQGGQPQH
TRBV6-1 | ASSVGQGTPDAEQF
TRBV5-4 | ASSSMGGPETQY
TRBV7-3 | ASSLAPESEQY
TRBV4-2 | ASGESQVTKEKLF
TRBV27 | ASSLSTGANTEAF
TRBV19 | ASREGNQPQH
TRBV18 | ASSPTGGGNQPQH
TRBV4-1 | ASSQVRGTSYNEQF
TRBV6-5 | ASVSQANQPQH
TRBV3-1/TRBV3-2 | ASTPEDSGKETQY
TRBV27 | ASSLGGLAGEY
TRBV3-1/TRBV3-2 | ASSQGTCYEQY
TRBV4-3 | ASSQESYRGVYGYT
TRBV5-1 | ASSLDRLAYEQY
TRBV3-1/TRBV3-2 | ASSRKSLAGTDTQY
TRBV2 | ASSEDHRVANTEAF
TRBV9 | ASSLRQGRNEKLF
TRBV18 | ASSPGQSNTEAF
TRBV27 | ASSSVDRPNYGYT
TRBV25-1 | ASNIRTWDRGNEKLF
TRBV7-9 | ASSLGGSAGPRWF
TRBV7-9 | ASSLSDTQY
TRBV3-1/TRBV3-2 | ASSPLLVREGEKLF
TRBV19 | ASSIWVRGPANYGYT
TRBV12-3/TRBV12-4 | ASSFAPGLIMD
TRBV2 | ASSDDGGNSPLH
TRBV11-1 | ASSSRATESYEQY
TRBV2 | ASSRDRYRSPLH